The source of this T cell receptor beta chain is a study of T cell responses to AZD1222 COVID-19 vaccine. Method: immunoSEQ multiplex PCR; TCRdb's copy keeps in-frame clones and lacks some. The sample records around 130,000 clones, roughly 88% being singletons. Deletions cut 6 bases from V and 6 bases from J, with 15 bases between. This CDR3 spans 14 amino acids. Germline-derived CDR1 and CDR2 are LNHDA and SQIVND (reference sequence). This material consisted of peripheral blood, taken on day 0 of AZD1222 vaccination. The chain is built from TRBV19 and TRBJ1-5; no clear D. This receptor was identified in an adult in good health. The CDR3: CASSKPTEGQPQHF. As DNA, the CDR3 is TGTGCCAGTAGCAAACCCACGGAGGGTCAGCCCCAGCATTTT.